A selection of T cell receptor beta chains follows, all from one sample in a study of blood T cell repertoires in COVID-19. Clones were sequenced by immunoSEQ multiplex PCR, and TCRdb holds only the in-frame ones, with some missing. The table records fewer than 200,000 clones, 75% to 90% of them present only once. Sequencing was carried out using peripheral blood. Every receptor here comes from a man aged 55 to 69 with acute or convalescent COVID-19. The CDR3 runs from the conserved cysteine through the conserved F or W.

J | V | CDR3
TRBJ2-2 | TRBV5-1 | CASSLKSGGTGELFF
TRBJ2-3 | TRBV7-2 | CASSYLTGGPDTQYF
TRBJ2-1 | TRBV5-1 | CASAPGGGDYNEQFF
TRBJ2-1 | TRBV9 | CASSGGLGGLFNEQFF
TRBJ2-1 | TRBV2 | CASSDPEQGSYNEQFF
TRBJ1-5 | TRBV3-1/TRBV3-2 | CASSPTGGFSQPQHF
TRBJ2-3 | TRBV6-4 | CASSGQGGTDTQYF
TRBJ2-2 | TRBV5-4 | CASSQLAGVNTGELFF
TRBJ1-2 | TRBV6-5 | CASREEGCTF
TRBJ2-1 | TRBV6-2/TRBV6-3 | CASSFAPSSYNEQFF
TRBJ2-7 | TRBV18 | CASSPGGSVRSYEQYF
TRBJ2-1 | TRBV6-5 | CASSYSRGRARNEQFF
TRBJ2-4 | TRBV7-2 | CASSLDRGIQYF
TRBJ1-2 | TRBV5-1 | CASSSGTGGWYGYTF
TRBJ2-7 | TRBV29-1 | CSVAGQGSYEQYF
TRBJ2-7 | TRBV10-3 | CATNRQASGIHSSGLEQYF
TRBJ1-1 | TRBV5-1 | CASSLEARGNTEAFF
TRBJ1-2 | TRBV18 | CASSPGQGRNYGYTF
TRBJ2-7 | TRBV27 | CASSRGLAGGGYEQYF
TRBJ1-3 | TRBV3-1/TRBV3-2 | CASSQWDRGFGNTIYF
TRBJ2-7 | TRBV6-6 | CASSYMQGGYEQYF
TRBJ1-1 | TRBV6-6 | CASRGTGWADTEAFF
TRBJ1-1 | TRBV6-6 | CASSYSTDNMNTEAFF
TRBJ2-1 | TRBV24-1 | CATSDTGTSVSYNEQFF
TRBJ2-1 | TRBV6-1 | CASSETSYNEQFF
TRBJ1-6 | TRBV7-9 | CASSLARIGGSPLHF
TRBJ2-6 | TRBV27 | CASSRGSGANVLTF
TRBJ1-2 | TRBV5-6 | CASSLIEGAYGYTF
TRBJ1-2 | TRBV20-1 | CSGTVASGYTF
TRBJ1-2 | TRBV4-1 | CASSNRQGPLNYGYTF
TRBJ2-3 | TRBV4-1 | CASSQETAARTDTQYF
TRBJ1-5 | TRBV7-9 | CASSARTGDSNQPQHF
TRBJ2-3 | TRBV10-3 | CAISGDRDTQYF
TRBJ2-1 | TRBV6-4 | CASSPGTSGDSNEQFF
TRBJ1-5 | TRBV19 | CAGPPHYYF
TRBJ2-2 | TRBV7-3 | CASSTGHNTGELFF
TRBJ2-2 | TRBV6-5 | CASRMGRGRSGELFF
TRBJ2-2 | TRBV2 | CASSGGPRRVAGGINTGELFF
TRBJ2-7 | TRBV3-1/TRBV3-2 | CASSQDPGRFGYEQYF
TRBJ2-1 | TRBV7-8 | CASSLGTGSNEQFF
TRBJ2-6 | TRBV10-3 | CAISPGLASYSGANVLTF
TRBJ2-1 | TRBV5-1 | CASSSRTSGSKFF
TRBJ2-5 | TRBV3-1/TRBV3-2 | CASSRLAGGETQYF
TRBJ1-3 | TRBV7-9 | CASSLIRDWRDSGNTIYF
TRBJ2-5 | TRBV6-2/TRBV6-3 | CASSTVWETQYF
TRBJ1-5 | TRBV6-4 | CASSRDSNQPQHF
TRBJ1-5 | TRBV6-5 | CASSVTGRNQPQHF
TRBJ2-3 | TRBV6-2/TRBV6-3 | CASSSSSRGGRNTQYF
TRBJ2-5 | TRBV30 | CAWSTGQGSKTQYF
TRBJ2-2 | TRBV11-2 | CASSLAWETGELFF
TRBJ2-2 | TRBV11-3 | CASSKARGWLFF
TRBJ1-3 | TRBV7-9 | CASSPWTGVNTIYF
TRBJ1-4 | TRBV29-1 | CSVEVNRGPNEKLFF
TRBJ1-2 | TRBV11-2 | CASSRSQGTKLYGYTF
TRBJ1-4 | TRBV9 | CASSVDPGGILEKLFF
TRBJ2-6 | TRBV19 | CASSTTAEAGANVLTF